These 15 T cell receptor beta chains share one sample of origin, sequenced in a study of shared clonotypes between healthy human individuals. Using immunoSEQ multiplex PCR, the repertoire was profiled, and TCRdb retains in-frame clones only, with some absent. The table lists 850,000 to 1,100,000 clones, approximately 80% of them singletons. What was sequenced was memory CD4+ T cells from PBMCs. Regarding subset: CD45RA-negative fraction. The receptors derive from a young man in good health. Some clones in this sample may be carry-over from other donors' samples.

About this clone itself: Additional DNA sequences in this sample encode the identical CDR3. This rearrangement joins TRBV6-5 to TRBJ2-3, with TRBD2 identical over 7 bases. The CDR3 consists of 16 residues. V gave up 2 bases and J gave up 0 bases; unmatched junction bases: 5. CDR1 is MNHEY and CDR2 is SVGAGI in the germline V gene. This chain's CDR3 is CASSYTPSGSTDTQYF. The CDR3 bases are TGTGCCAGCAGTTACACCCCTAGCGGAAGCACAGATACGCAGTATTTT.

This sequence joins TRBV7-3 and TRBJ2-7; the D is unclear. V lost 5 bases and J 5 bases, leaving 10 bases between the germline ends. CDR1 and CDR2 from the germline V gene are SGHTA and FQGTGA. The CDR3 sequence is 12 residues long. This CDR3 reads CASSPHGDEQYF. The CDR3 DNA sequence: TGTGCCAGCAGCCCCCATGGGGACGAGCAGTACTTC.

This chain joins TRBV2 and TRBJ1-5; D unresolved. Germline V CDR1 and CDR2: SNHLY, FYNNEI. Trimming took off 2 bases at V and 7 bases at J, with 12 bases between the two ends. The CDR3 is 14 amino acids. For the CDR3, the DNA is TGTGCCAGCAGTGAAACTGAGGGAGGGCAGCCCCAGCATTTT. Its protein is CASSETEGGQPQHF.

This clone has a handful of counts. The gene calls are TRBV7-2 and TRBJ2-1; D gene uncertain. With 10 bases removed from V and 6 bases from J, the gap between germline ends came to 10 bases. The CDR3 loop spans 11 amino acids. Germline V gene lookup returns CDR1 SGHTA and CDR2 FQGNSA. The CDR3 region is CATTWGNEQFF. CDR3 in DNA: TGTGCCACTACGTGGGGCAATGAGCAGTTCTTC.

This clone has a handful of counts. The CDR3 DNA follows: TGTGCCAGCACGTTAGAGGACACTGAAGCTTTCTTT. Residues: CASTLEDTEAFF. The V and J genes are TRBV6-6 and TRBJ1-1; D is unclear. V was clipped by 7 bases and J by 3 bases, with 9 bases between them. Looked up from germline, CDR1 is MNHNY and CDR2 is SVGAGI (reference sequence). The CDR3 is 12 residues long.

The rearrangement joins TRBV7-2 to TRBJ2-5; 8 bases align to TRBD1. Trimming took 6 bases from V and 6 from J; bases not matched to a gene: 18. Germline V CDR1 and CDR2: SGHTA, FQGNSA. The CDR3 totals 17 residues. The CDR3 DNA follows: TGTGCCAGCAGTCCCCCAGGCGCATTGACAGGGGCGAAGACCCAGTACTTC. This sequence encodes CASSPPGALTGAKTQYF.

The J gene is TRBJ2-6, the V gene TRBV28; 12 nucleotides match TRBD1. The CDR3 is 17 residues long. V was clipped by 5 bases and J by 3 bases; unmatched bases: 5. Germline CDR1 MDHEN, CDR2 SYDVKM. The CDR3, as DNA: TGTGCCAGCAGTCCGGGACAGGGGGCGCTTGGGGCCAACGTCCTGACTTTC. It specifies CASSPGQGALGANVLTF.

The count of this clone is one. The chain links TRBV5-4 to TRBJ1-1; a possible D gene is TRBD1 (6 bases). V was pared by 4 bases and J by 4 bases, with 17 bases between. This CDR3 comprises 15 residues. Germline CDR1 is SGHNT and CDR2 is YYREEE (reference sequence). The DNA for the CDR3 is TGTGCCAGCAGCGGGGGCAGTCGGAAGGGCACTGAAGCTTTCTTT. Translating it yields CASSGGSRKGTEAFF.

The rearrangement joins TRBV7-3 to TRBJ1-1; D remains ambiguous. Germline V gene sequence: CDR1 SGHTA, CDR2 FQGTGA. V was cut by 4 bases and J by 0 bases, with 6 bases left in between. The CDR3 has 13 residues. This CDR3 reads CASSSLMNTEAFF. The CDR3 DNA reads TGTGCCAGCAGCTCACTAATGAACACTGAAGCTTTCTTT.

The rearrangement uses TRBV25-1 and TRBJ1-2; D might be TRBD1 (5 bases). This CDR3 comprises 12 residues. In germline, CDR1 is MGHDK, CDR2 SYGVNS. V was clipped by 5 bases and J by 8 bases, with 12 bases between them. CDR3: CASSRSGYGYTF. The CDR3 nucleotides read TGTGCCAGCAGTAGATCAGGGTACGGCTACACCTTC.

V usage is TRBV2 and J usage is TRBJ1-2; 9 bases line up with TRBD1. Per germline, CDR1 SNHLY and CDR2 FYNNEI. With V trimmed by 4 bases and J by 5 bases, 5 bases remained unmatched. This CDR3 is built from 14 residues. DNA for the CDR3: TGTGCCAGCAGTGCACAGGGGGCAGGATATGGCTACACCTTC. Residues: CASSAQGAGYGYTF.

The chain links TRBV6-5 to TRBJ1-4; 7 nucleotides line up with TRBD1. Germline V gene data show CDR1 as MNHEY and CDR2 as SVGAGI. This CDR3 is built from 14 residues. V was pared by 6 bases and J by 5 bases, with 6 bases of the junction left unmatched. The CDR3 DNA reads TGTGCCAGCAGCAAGGGGGCGGCAAATGAAAAACTGTTTTTT. Translating it yields CASSKGAANEKLFF.

This clone was counted a few times. J is TRBJ1-5 and V is TRBV15; no clear D gene. The ends were cut back, 1 base at V and 3 bases at J, with 1 base in the middle. Germline V gene lookup returns CDR1 LNHNV and CDR2 YYDKDF (reference sequence). CDR3 length equals 12 residues. The DNA for the CDR3 is TGTGCCACCAGCAGAGCCAATCAGCCCCAGCATTTT. This translates into CATSRANQPQHF.

The chain employs TRBV21-1 and TRBJ2-7. TRBV21-1 is a pseudogene segment. CDR3 length equals 16 residues. CDR3 nucleotides: TGTGCCAGCGGCAAGGACGCTTGGGACCTTTTCTACGAGCAGTACTTC. Encoded protein: CASGKDAWDLFYEQYF.

On this clone: Other DNA sequences in the same sample also yield this CDR3. V is TRBV7-9 and J is TRBJ1-5, with D maybe TRBD1 (5 bases). The germline V gene has CDR1 SEHNR and CDR2 FQNEAQ (reference sequence). CDR3 length: 14 amino acids. V shed 3 bases and J shed 0 bases, with 6 bases lying between them. The CDR3 DNA reads TGTGCCAGCAGCTTCAGGGATAGCAATCAGCCCCAGCATTTT. Encoded protein: CASSFRDSNQPQHF. Full variable domain (outside the CDR3, taken from reference TRBV7-9 and TRBJ1-5): DTGVSQNPRHKITKRGQNVTFRCDPISEHNRLYWYRQTLGQGPEFLTYFQNEAQLEKSRLLSDRFSAERPKGSFSTLEIQRTEQGDSAMYLCASSFRDSNQPQHFGDGTRLSIL.